These T cell receptor beta chains were read from a single sample in a study of T cell changes during pregnancy in multiple sclerosis. Sequencing was performed with immunoSEQ multiplex PCR; in TCRdb, only in-frame clones are kept and a portion is missing. The sample records some 30,000 clones, around nine tenths being singletons. The sample in question was CD8+ T cells from peripheral blood mononuclear cells, obtained in the second trimester of pregnancy. The receptors derive from a female donor with multiple sclerosis, enrolled in a pregnancy study. The CDR3 runs from the conserved cysteine through the conserved F or W. D genes are given only for firm matches. Some rows have no size entry. The others give once, few or many, or a class for an expanded clone.

D gene: NA; V gene: TRBV5-4; clone size: NA; J gene: TRBJ1-2; CDR3 protein: CASSRRQENYGYTF; CDR3 DNA: TGTGCCAGCAGCCGACGACAGGAGAACTATGGCTACACCTTC
D gene: NA; V gene: TRBV29-1; clone size: once; J gene: TRBJ2-7; CDR3 protein: CSTGGSEEQYF; CDR3 DNA: TGCAGCACTGGCGGATCAGAAGAGCAGTACTTC
D gene: NA; V gene: TRBV5-4; clone size: NA; J gene: TRBJ2-3; CDR3 protein: CASSLEGGSGTDTQYF; CDR3 DNA: TGTGCCAGCAGCTTGGAGGGAGGATCAGGGACAGATACGCAGTATTTT
D gene: TRBD1; V gene: TRBV4-3; clone size: NA; J gene: TRBJ2-7; CDR3 protein: CASSFRDRVYEQYF; CDR3 DNA: TGCGCCAGCAGCTTCCGAGACAGGGTCTACGAGCAGTACTTC
D gene: TRBD2; V gene: TRBV4-2; clone size: few; J gene: TRBJ2-1; CDR3 protein: CASSPQWTSGYNEQFF; CDR3 DNA: TGTGCCAGCAGCCCCCAATGGACTAGCGGATACAATGAGCAGTTCTTC
D gene: NA; V gene: TRBV7-9; clone size: once; J gene: TRBJ2-7; CDR3 protein: CASSSGRDNYYEQYF; CDR3 DNA: TGTGCCAGCAGCTCTGGTAGGGACAATTACTACGAGCAGTACTTC
D gene: NA; V gene: TRBV9; clone size: NA; J gene: TRBJ2-6; CDR3 protein: CASRDSGSGANVLTF; CDR3 DNA: TGTGCCAGCAGAGATAGCGGCTCTGGGGCCAACGTCCTGACTTTC
D gene: NA; V gene: TRBV10-3; clone size: NA; J gene: TRBJ2-7; CDR3 protein: CAISGRGTYEQYF; CDR3 DNA: TGTGCCATCAGTGGAAGAGGTACCTACGAGCAGTACTTC
D gene: NA; V gene: TRBV9; clone size: NA; J gene: TRBJ1-5; CDR3 protein: CASSGGGGFNQPQHF; CDR3 DNA: TGTGCCAGCAGCGGGGGGGGAGGTTTCAATCAGCCCCAGCATTTT
D gene: NA; V gene: TRBV25-1; clone size: NA; J gene: TRBJ2-1; CDR3 protein: CASTVNSNEQFF; CDR3 DNA: TGTGCCAGCACTGTGAATAGCAATGAGCAGTTCTTC
D gene: NA; V gene: TRBV2; clone size: few; J gene: TRBJ1-1; CDR3 protein: CASSVAGTEAFF; CDR3 DNA: TGTGCCAGCAGTGTCGCGGGAACTGAAGCTTTCTTT
D gene: NA; V gene: TRBV11-2; clone size: NA; J gene: TRBJ2-1; CDR3 protein: CASSLGQGQFHEQFF; CDR3 DNA: TGTGCCAGCAGCTTAGGTCAGGGACAATTCCATGAGCAGTTCTTC
D gene: NA; V gene: TRBV6-5; clone size: NA; J gene: TRBJ1-2; CDR3 protein: CASSYEKASIYGYTF; CDR3 DNA: TGTGCCAGCAGTTACGAGAAAGCCTCTATCTATGGCTACACCTTC
D gene: NA; V gene: TRBV13; clone size: NA; J gene: TRBJ1-1; CDR3 protein: CASSLVRGLAFF; CDR3 DNA: TGTGCCAGCAGCTTAGTGCGGGGGTTAGCTTTCTTT
D gene: NA; V gene: TRBV6-7; clone size: NA; J gene: TRBJ1-5; CDR3 protein: CASSYPTWTPGPPQHF; CDR3 DNA: TGTGCCAGCAGTTACCCTACTTGGACTCCCGGTCCGCCCCAGCATTTT
D gene: NA; V gene: TRBV6-5; clone size: NA; J gene: TRBJ2-7; CDR3 protein: CAHSPPQALTEQYF; CDR3 DNA: TGTGCTCATTCGCCCCCGCAGGCATTAACCGAGCAGTACTTC
D gene: NA; V gene: TRBV28; clone size: NA; J gene: TRBJ2-7; CDR3 protein: CASTFLGQSNEQYF; CDR3 DNA: TGTGCCAGCACTTTCCTTGGACAGAGCAACGAGCAGTACTTC
D gene: NA; V gene: TRBV5-1; clone size: NA; J gene: TRBJ1-2; CDR3 protein: CASSLIQGYSYGYTF; CDR3 DNA: TGCGCCAGCAGCTTAATACAGGGTTACAGCTATGGCTACACCTTC
D gene: NA; V gene: TRBV6-5; clone size: NA; J gene: TRBJ2-3; CDR3 protein: CASSYSRGISTDTQYF; CDR3 DNA: TGTGCCAGCAGTTACTCGAGAGGGATTTCCACAGATACGCAGTATTTT
D gene: TRBD2; V gene: TRBV19; clone size: NA; J gene: TRBJ2-7; CDR3 protein: CASSMTSGGSYEQYF; CDR3 DNA: TGTGCCAGTAGTATGACTAGCGGGGGTTCCTACGAGCAGTACTTC
D gene: NA; V gene: TRBV6-5; clone size: few; J gene: TRBJ1-3; CDR3 protein: CASSPRAGNTIYF; CDR3 DNA: TGTGCCAGCAGTCCCAGGGCTGGAAACACCATATATTTT
D gene: NA; V gene: TRBV6-1; clone size: once; J gene: TRBJ2-3; CDR3 protein: CASSVRDWISTDTQYF; CDR3 DNA: TGTGCCAGCAGTGTACGGGACTGGATTAGCACAGATACGCAGTATTTT
D gene: NA; V gene: TRBV6-5; clone size: NA; J gene: TRBJ1-2; CDR3 protein: CASSYGKGFRAGYTF; CDR3 DNA: TGTGCCAGCAGTTATGGCAAGGGGTTTCGAGCTGGCTACACCTTC